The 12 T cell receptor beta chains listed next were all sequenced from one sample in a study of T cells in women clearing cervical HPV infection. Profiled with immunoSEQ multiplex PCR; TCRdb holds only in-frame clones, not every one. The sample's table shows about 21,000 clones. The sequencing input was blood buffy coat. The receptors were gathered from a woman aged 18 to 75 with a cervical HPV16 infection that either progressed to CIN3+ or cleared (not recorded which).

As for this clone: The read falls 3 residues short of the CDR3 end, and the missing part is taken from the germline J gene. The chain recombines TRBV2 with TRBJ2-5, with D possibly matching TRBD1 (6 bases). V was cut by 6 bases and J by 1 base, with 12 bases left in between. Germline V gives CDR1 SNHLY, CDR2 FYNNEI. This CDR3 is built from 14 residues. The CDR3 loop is CASRTDRSQETQYF. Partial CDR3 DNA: TGTGCCAGCAGGACTGACAGGAGCCAAGAGACC.

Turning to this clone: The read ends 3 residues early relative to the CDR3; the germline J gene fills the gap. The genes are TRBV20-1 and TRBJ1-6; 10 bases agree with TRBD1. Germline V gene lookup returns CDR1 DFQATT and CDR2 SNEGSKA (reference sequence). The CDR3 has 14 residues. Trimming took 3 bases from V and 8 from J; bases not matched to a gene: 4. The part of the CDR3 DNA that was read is TGCAGTGCTAGGGCCGGGACAGGGGATTCACCC. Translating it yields CSARAGTGDSP. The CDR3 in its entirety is CSARAGTGDSPLHF.

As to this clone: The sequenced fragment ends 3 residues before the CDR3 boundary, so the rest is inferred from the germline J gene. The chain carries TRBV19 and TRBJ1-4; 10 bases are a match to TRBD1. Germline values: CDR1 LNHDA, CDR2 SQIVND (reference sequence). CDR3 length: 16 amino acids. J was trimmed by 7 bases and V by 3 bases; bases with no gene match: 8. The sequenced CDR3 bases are TGTGCCAGTAGTATCCAGTCGGGACAGGGGAGTGAAAAA. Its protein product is CASSIQSGQGSEK. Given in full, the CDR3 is CASSIQSGQGSEKLFF. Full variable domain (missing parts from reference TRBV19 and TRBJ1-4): DGGITQSPKYLFRKEGQNVTLSCEQNLNHDAMYWYRQDPGQGLRLIYYSQIVNDFQKGDIAEGYSVSREKKESFPLTVTSAQKNPTAFYLCASSIQSGQGSEKLFFGSGTQLSVL.

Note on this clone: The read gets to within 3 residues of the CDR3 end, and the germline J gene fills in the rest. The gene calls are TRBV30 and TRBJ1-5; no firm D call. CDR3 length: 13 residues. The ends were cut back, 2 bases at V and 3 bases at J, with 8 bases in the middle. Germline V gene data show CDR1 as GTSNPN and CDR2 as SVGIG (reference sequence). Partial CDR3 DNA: TGTGCCTGGAGTTACAGATTCAATCAGCCC. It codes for CAWSYRFNQP. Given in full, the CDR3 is CAWSYRFNQPQHF.

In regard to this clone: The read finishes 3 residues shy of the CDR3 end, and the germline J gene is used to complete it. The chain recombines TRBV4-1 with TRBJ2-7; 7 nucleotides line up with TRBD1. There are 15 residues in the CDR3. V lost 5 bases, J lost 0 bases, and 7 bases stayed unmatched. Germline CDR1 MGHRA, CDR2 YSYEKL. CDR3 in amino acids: CASSTTGYLSYEQYF. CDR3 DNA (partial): TGCGCCAGCAGCACGACAGGGTACCTCTCCTACGAG.

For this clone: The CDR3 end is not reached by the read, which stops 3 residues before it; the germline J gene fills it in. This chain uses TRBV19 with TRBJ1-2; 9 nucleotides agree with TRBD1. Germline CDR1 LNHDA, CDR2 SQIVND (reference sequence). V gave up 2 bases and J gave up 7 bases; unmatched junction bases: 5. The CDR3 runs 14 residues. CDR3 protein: CASSIRQGGFGYTF. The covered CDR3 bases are TGTGCCAGTAGTATACGACAGGGGGGATTTGGC. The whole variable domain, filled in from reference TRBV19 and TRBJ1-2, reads DGGITQSPKYLFRKEGQNVTLSCEQNLNHDAMYWYRQDPGQGLRLIYYSQIVNDFQKGDIAEGYSVSREKKESFPLTVTSAQKNPTAFYLCASSIRQGGFGYTFGSGTRLTVV.

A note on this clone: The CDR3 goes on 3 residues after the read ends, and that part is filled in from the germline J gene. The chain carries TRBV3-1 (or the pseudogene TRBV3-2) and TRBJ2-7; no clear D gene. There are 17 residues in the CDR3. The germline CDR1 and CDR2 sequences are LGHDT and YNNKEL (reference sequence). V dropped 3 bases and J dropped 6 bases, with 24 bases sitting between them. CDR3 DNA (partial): TGTGCCAGCAGCCATAAAGGGCTGAGAAAAAGGATCTCCGAG. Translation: CASSHKGLRKRISE. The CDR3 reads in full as CASSHKGLRKRISEQYF.

The CDR3 reads CSARDVASGSGETQYF. The sequenced CDR3 bases are TGCAGTGCTAGAGATGTGGCTAGCGGGAGCGGAGAGACC. V is TRBV20-1 and J is TRBJ2-5, with 10 positions matching TRBD2. The missing CDR3 end, 3 residues past where the read stops, is filled in from the germline J gene. The CDR3 contains 16 residues. CDR1 is DFQATT, CDR2 SNEGSKA, per germline (reference sequence). The J segment lost 4 bases and the V segment lost 0 bases, leaving 8 bases of the junction unmatched.

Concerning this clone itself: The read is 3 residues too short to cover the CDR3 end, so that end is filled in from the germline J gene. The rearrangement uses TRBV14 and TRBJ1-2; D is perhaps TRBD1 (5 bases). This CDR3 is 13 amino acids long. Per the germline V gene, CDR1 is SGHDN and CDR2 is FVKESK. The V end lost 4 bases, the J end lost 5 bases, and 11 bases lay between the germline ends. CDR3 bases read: TGTGCCAGCAGCCGCTTAGACAGTTATGGC. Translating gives CASSRLDSYG. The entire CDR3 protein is CASSRLDSYGYTF.

The CDR3 bases that were read are TGTGCCATCAGTGACCCCGACAGGGCCAACTATGGC. Residues: CAISDPDRANYG. The complete CDR3 sequence is CAISDPDRANYGYTF. The genes are TRBV10-3 and TRBJ1-2, with 7 positions matching TRBD1. Read data end 3 residues before the CDR3 end; the end is taken from the germline J gene. The V gene's germline CDR1 is ENHRY and CDR2 SYGVKD. The V segment lost 3 bases and the J segment 2 bases; nucleotides outside the gene matches: 6. This CDR3 comprises 15 residues.

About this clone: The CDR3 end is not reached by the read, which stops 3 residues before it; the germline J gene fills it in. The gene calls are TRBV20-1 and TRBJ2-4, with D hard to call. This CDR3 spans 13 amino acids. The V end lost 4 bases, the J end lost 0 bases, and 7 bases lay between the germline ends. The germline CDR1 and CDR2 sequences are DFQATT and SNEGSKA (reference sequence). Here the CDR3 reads CSAKGGAKNIQYF. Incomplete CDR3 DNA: TGCAGTGCTAAAGGCGGAGCCAAAAACATT.

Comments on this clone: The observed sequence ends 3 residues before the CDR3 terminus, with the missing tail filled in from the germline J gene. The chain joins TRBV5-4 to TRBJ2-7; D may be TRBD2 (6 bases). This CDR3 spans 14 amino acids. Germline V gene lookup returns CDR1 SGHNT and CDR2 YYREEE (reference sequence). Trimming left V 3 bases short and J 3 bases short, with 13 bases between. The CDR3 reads CASSSRLDRYEQYF. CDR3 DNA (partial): TGTGCCAGCAGCTCCAGACTAGACCGCTACGAG. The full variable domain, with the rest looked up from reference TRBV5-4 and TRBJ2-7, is ETGVTQSPTHLIKTRGQQVTLRCSSQSGHNTVSWYQQALGQGPQFIFQYYREEENGRGNFPPRFSGLQFPNYSSELNVNALELDDSALYLCASSSRLDRYEQYFGPGTRLTVT.